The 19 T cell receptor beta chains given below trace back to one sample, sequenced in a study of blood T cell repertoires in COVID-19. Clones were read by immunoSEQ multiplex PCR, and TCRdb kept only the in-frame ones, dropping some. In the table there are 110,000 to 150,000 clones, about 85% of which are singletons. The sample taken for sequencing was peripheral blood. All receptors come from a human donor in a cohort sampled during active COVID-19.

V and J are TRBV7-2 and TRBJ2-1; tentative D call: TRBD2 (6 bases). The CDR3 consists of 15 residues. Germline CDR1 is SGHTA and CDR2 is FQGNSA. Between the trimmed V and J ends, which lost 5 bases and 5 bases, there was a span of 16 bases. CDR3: CASSLAISGHNEQFF. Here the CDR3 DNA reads TGTGCCAGCAGCCTTGCCATTAGCGGCCACAATGAGCAGTTCTTC.

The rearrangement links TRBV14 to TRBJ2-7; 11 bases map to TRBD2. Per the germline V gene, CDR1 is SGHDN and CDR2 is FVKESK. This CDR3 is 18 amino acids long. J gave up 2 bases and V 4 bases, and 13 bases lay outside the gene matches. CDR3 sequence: CASSPQKGLSGRAYEQYF. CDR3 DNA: TGTGCCAGCAGCCCACAAAAGGGGCTTAGCGGGAGGGCCTACGAGCAGTACTTC. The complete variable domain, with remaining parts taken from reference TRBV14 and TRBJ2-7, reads EAGVTQFPSHSVIEKGQTVTLRCDPISGHDNLYWYRRVMGKEIKFLLHFVKESKQDESGMPNNRFLAERTGGTYSTLKVQPAELEDSGVYFCASSPQKGLSGRAYEQYFGPGTRLTVT.

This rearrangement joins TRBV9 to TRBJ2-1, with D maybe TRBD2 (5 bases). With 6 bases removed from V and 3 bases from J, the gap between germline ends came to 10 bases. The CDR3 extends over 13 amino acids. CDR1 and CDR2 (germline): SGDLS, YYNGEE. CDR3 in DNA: TGTGCCAGCAACCCGGGATTCTACAATGAGCAGTTCTTC. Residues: CASNPGFYNEQFF.

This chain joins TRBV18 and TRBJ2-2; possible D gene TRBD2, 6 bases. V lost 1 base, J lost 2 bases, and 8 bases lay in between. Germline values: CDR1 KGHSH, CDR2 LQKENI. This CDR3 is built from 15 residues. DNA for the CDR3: TGTGCCAGCTCACCACTAGCGGTAAACACCGGGGAGCTGTTTTTT. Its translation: CASSPLAVNTGELFF. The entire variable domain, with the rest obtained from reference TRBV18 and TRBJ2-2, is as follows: NAGVMQNPRHLVRRRGQEARLRCSPMKGHSHVYWYRQLPEEGLKFMVYLQKENIIDESGMPKERFSAEFPKEGPSILRIQQVVRGDSAAYFCASSPLAVNTGELFFGEGSRLTVL.

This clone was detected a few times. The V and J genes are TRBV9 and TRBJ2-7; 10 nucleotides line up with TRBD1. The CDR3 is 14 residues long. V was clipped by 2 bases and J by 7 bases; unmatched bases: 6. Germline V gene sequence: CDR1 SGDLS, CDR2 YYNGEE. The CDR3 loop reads CASSVRQGASEQYF. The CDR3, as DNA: TGTGCCAGCAGCGTGCGACAGGGGGCATCAGAGCAGTACTTC.

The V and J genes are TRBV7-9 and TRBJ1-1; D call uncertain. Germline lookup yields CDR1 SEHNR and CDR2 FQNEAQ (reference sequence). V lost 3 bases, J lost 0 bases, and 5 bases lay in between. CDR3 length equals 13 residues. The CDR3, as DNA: TGTGCCAGCAGCTTCTCTATGAACACTGAAGCTTTCTTT. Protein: CASSFSMNTEAFF.

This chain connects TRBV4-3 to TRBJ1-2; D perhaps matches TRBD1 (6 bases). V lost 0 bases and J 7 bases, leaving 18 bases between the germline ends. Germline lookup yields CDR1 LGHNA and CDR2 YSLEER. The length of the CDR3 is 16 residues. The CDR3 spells CASSQDWGRTVSGYTF. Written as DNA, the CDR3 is TGCGCCAGCAGCCAAGATTGGGGAAGGACAGTATCTGGCTACACCTTC.

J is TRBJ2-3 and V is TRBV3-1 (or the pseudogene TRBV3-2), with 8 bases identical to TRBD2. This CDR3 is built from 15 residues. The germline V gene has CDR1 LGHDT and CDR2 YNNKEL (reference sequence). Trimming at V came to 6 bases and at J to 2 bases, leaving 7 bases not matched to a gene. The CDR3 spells CASSKRLAPTDTQYF. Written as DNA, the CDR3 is TGTGCCAGCAGTAAAAGACTAGCGCCCACAGATACGCAGTATTTT.

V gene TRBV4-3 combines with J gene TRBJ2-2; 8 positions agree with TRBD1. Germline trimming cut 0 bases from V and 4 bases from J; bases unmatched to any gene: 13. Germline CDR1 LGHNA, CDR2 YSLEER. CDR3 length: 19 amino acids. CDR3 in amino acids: CASSQEGGRGQNSTGELFF. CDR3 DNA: TGCGCCAGCAGCCAAGAGGGGGGCAGGGGGCAAAATTCCACCGGGGAGCTGTTTTTT.

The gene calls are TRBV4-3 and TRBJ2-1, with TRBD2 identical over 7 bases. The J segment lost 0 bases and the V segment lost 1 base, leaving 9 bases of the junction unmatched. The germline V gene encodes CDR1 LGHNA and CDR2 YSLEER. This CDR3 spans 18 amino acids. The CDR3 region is CASSQGASGYSSYNEQFF. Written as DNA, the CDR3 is TGCGCCAGCAGCCAAGGGGCTAGCGGCTACAGCTCCTACAATGAGCAGTTCTTC.

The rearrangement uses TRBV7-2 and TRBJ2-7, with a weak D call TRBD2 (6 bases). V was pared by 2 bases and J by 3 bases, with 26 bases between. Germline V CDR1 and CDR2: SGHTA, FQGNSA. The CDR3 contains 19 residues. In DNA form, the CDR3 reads TGTGCCAGCAGCTTATTGGGCTCGGGGCTAGCGTTCCTAAACTACGAGCAGTACTTC. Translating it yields CASSLLGSGLAFLNYEQYF.

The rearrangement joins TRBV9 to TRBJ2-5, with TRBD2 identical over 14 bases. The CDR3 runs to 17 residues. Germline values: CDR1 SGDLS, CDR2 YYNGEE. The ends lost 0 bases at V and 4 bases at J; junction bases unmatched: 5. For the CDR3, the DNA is TGTGCCAGCAGCGTAGGCGGGACTAGCGGGAGTCTAGAGACCCAGTACTTC. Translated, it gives CASSVGGTSGSLETQYF.

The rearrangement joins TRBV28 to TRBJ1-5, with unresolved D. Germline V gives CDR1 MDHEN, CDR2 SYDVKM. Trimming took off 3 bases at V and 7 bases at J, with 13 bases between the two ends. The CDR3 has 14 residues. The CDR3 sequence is CASSLRVAGQPQHF. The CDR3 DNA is TGTGCCAGCAGTTTGAGGGTGGCGGGACAGCCCCAGCATTTT.

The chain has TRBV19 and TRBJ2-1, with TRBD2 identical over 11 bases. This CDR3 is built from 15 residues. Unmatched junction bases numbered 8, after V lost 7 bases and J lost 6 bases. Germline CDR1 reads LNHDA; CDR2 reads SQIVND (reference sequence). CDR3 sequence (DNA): TGTGCCAGTAACTCTCTAGCGGGAGGCCTCAATGAGCAGTTCTTC. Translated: CASNSLAGGLNEQFF.

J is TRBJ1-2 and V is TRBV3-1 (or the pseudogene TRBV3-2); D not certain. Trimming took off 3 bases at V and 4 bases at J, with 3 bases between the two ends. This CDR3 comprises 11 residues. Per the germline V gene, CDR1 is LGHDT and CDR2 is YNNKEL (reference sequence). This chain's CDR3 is CASSQSYGYTF. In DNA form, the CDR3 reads TGTGCCAGCAGCCAGAGCTATGGCTACACCTTC.

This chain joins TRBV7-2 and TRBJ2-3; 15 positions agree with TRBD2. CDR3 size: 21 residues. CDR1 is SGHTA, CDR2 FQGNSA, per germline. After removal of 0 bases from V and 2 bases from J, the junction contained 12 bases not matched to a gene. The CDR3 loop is CASSLAGTSGRSSVTTDTQYF. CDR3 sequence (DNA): TGTGCCAGCAGCTTAGCGGGGACTAGCGGGAGGAGCTCAGTGACCACAGATACGCAGTATTTT.

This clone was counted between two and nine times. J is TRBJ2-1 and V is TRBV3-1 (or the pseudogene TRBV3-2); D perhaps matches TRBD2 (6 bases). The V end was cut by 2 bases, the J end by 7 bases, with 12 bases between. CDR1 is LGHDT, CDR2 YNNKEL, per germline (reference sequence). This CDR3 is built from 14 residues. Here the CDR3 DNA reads TGTGCCAGCAGCCAACTAGCGTCTAGAAATGAGCAGTTCTTC. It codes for CASSQLASRNEQFF.

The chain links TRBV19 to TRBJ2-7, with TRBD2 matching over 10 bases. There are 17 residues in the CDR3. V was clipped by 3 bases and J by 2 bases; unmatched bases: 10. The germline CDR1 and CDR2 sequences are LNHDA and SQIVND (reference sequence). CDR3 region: CASSIRLAGVQPYEQYF. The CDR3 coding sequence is TGTGCCAGTAGTATTCGCCTAGCGGGAGTTCAGCCCTACGAGCAGTACTTC.

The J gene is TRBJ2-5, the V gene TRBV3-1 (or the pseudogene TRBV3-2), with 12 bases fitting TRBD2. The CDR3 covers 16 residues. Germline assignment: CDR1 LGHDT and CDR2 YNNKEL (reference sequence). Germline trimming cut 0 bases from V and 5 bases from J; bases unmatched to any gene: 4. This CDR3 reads CASSQDWLAGGETQYF. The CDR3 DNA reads TGTGCCAGCAGCCAAGATTGGCTAGCGGGAGGGGAGACCCAGTACTTC.